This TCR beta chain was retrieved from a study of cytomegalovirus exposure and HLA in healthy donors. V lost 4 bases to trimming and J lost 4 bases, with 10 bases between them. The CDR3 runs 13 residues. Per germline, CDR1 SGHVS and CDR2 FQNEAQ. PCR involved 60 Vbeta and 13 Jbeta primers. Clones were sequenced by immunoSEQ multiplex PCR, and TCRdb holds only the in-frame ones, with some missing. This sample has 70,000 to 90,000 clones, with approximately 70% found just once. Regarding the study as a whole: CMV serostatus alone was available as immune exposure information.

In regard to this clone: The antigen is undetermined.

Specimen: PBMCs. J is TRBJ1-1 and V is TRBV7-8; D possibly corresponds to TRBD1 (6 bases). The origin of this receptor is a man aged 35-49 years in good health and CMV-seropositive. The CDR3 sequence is CASSSGQITEAFF. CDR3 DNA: TGTGCCAGCAGCTCCGGACAGATCACTGAAGCTTTCTTT.